This T cell receptor beta chain was sequenced in a study of OX40 agonist ivuxolimab in advanced cancers. Study-wide background: The dose of intravenous ivuxolimab that patients received every 2 weeks ranged from 0.01 to 10 mg/kg. Study-wide results and caveats: Dosing at 0.1 to 3.0 mg/kg was accompanied by clonal expansion of CD4+ and CD8+ blood T cells by week 6. CD4+ T cells averaged fewer expanded clones than CD8+ T cells. No antigen was identified for the clonally expanded peripheral T cells.

V lost 7 bases and J 4 bases, leaving 16 bases between the germline ends. The CDR3 extends over 15 amino acids. The germline CDR1 and CDR2 sequences are ENHRY and SYGVKD. The method was immunoSEQ multiplex PCR; TCRdb's version includes in-frame clones alone and lacks a portion of them. Of roughly 67,000 clones listed, 88% are singletons. As concerns this clone: Its antigen is as yet unknown.

The rearrangement links TRBV10-3 to TRBJ2-2; D uncertain. This sample comprised CD4+ or CD8+ T cells sorted from blood, obtained in a trial of the OX40 agonist ivuxolimab. The sequence was collected from an adult with an advanced solid tumor such as melanoma, head and neck, liver or kidney cancer. CDR3 residues: CAINPYGLSTGELFF. The CDR3 bases are TGTGCCATCAATCCGTACGGGTTGTCCACCGGGGAGCTGTTTTTT.